Below, 23 T cell receptor beta chains from the same sample are listed, as sequenced in a study of T-cell reconstitution after alpha-beta-depleted transplantation in children. Library preparation (for TCRbeta) was performed with unique molecular identifiers. One entry per CDR3 protein results from TCRdb running MiXCR on the PCR reads. The sample has some 87,000 distinct CDR3 sequences, about 16% seen once. This sample comprised PBMCs, mostly from graft donor cells, obtained 180 days after TCRalphabeta/CD19-depleted stem cell transplant. The receptors shown here come from a male patient aged 2-9 years who had a stem cell transplant for acute lymphoblastic leukemia, so the T cells may come from the graft donor.

The CDR3 region is CASSQRRSGGAYEQYF. The CDR3 coding sequence is TGTGCCAGCAGCCAACGACGGTCGGGAGGGGCCTACGAGCAGTACTTC. The chain has TRBV4-2 and TRBJ2-7; TRBD2 agrees at 8 bases. The CDR3 consists of 16 residues. J lost 2 bases, V lost 2 bases, and 8 bases had no gene match. Germline assignment: CDR1 LGHNA and CDR2 YNFKEQ.

This clonotype was seen ten or more times. The DNA for the CDR3 is TGTGCCAGCAGTTATAGTGGACTAGCGGAGGAAGATACGCAGTATTTT. Protein sequence: CASSYSGLAEEDTQYF. This chain connects TRBV28 to TRBJ2-3, with TRBD2 identical over 10 bases. J gave up 5 bases and V 4 bases, and 9 bases lay outside the gene matches. Germline V lookup: CDR1 MDHEN, CDR2 SYDVKM. The CDR3 sequence is 16 residues long.

This clonotype has just a few counts. The chain links TRBV29-1 to TRBJ1-1; D call uncertain. Germline-derived CDR1 and CDR2 are SQVTM and ANQGSEA. V was clipped by 3 bases and J by 1 base, with 9 bases between them. The CDR3 is 13 amino acids. The CDR3 is CSVEVVRNTEAFF. For the CDR3, the DNA is TGCAGCGTTGAGGTGGTGCGGAACACTGAAGCTTTCTTT. The complete variable domain, with remaining parts taken from reference TRBV29-1 and TRBJ1-1, reads SAVISQKPSRDICQRGTSLTIQCQVDSQVTMMFWYRQQPGQSLTLIATANQGSEATYESGFVIDKFPISRPNLTFSTLTVSNMSPEDSSIYLCSVEVVRNTEAFFGQGTRLTVV.

This rearrangement joins TRBV6-2 or TRBV6-3 to TRBJ2-1; TRBD1 is a possible D gene (5 bases). The CDR3 loop spans 15 amino acids. Trimming pared 2 bases from V and 5 bases from J, leaving 13 bases between. The germline V gene encodes CDR1 MNHEY and CDR2 SVGEGT. CDR3 amino acids: CASSYPTMGHNEQFF. DNA for the CDR3: TGTGCCAGCAGTTACCCAACGATGGGGCACAATGAGCAGTTCTTC.

The rearrangement uses TRBV5-1 and TRBJ2-1, with 8 bases identical to TRBD2. Trimming at V came to 7 bases and at J to 6 bases, leaving 15 bases not matched to a gene. From germline, CDR1 is SGHRS and CDR2 YFSETQ. The CDR3 covers 16 residues. CDR3 residues: CASEDLRGAGRNEQFF. The CDR3 region has the DNA TGCGCCAGCGAGGACTTGCGGGGGGCCGGCCGCAATGAGCAGTTCTTC.

There are a few counts of this clonotype. This chain links TRBV6-2 or TRBV6-3 with TRBJ1-5; D gene unclear. V shed 0 bases and J shed 2 bases, with 8 bases lying between them. CDR1 and CDR2 from the germline V gene are MNHEY and SVGEGT. The CDR3 is 15 residues long. In DNA form, the CDR3 reads TGTGCCAGCAGTTACTCGATGGTGCGCAATCAGCCCCAGCATTTT. Protein: CASSYSMVRNQPQHF.

This sequence joins TRBV12-3 or TRBV12-4 and TRBJ2-5, with 9 nucleotides matching TRBD2. V lost 6 bases and J lost 5; bases outside the gene matches: 13. The CDR3 consists of 16 residues. CDR3 DNA: TGTGCCAGCAGCCTTAGCGGGGGCGCCGGAGGGGAGACCCAGTACTTC. This sequence encodes CASSLSGGAGGETQYF.

This clonotype was counted ten times or more. This chain connects TRBV7-2 to TRBJ2-1, with a possible D match to TRBD2 (5 bases). The CDR3 runs to 17 residues. Per the germline V gene, CDR1 is SGHTA and CDR2 is FQGNSA. V gave up 2 bases and J gave up 0 bases, with 14 bases separating them. CDR3 in amino acids: CASSLRRRANSYNEQFF. CDR3 bases: TGTGCCAGCAGCTTACGTAGGCGGGCCAACTCCTACAATGAGCAGTTCTTC.

This clonotype was seen more than once but under ten times. This rearrangement joins TRBV12-3 or TRBV12-4 to TRBJ2-7, with 8 bases identical to TRBD2. The CDR3 contains 14 residues. Trimming removed 2 bases from V and 10 bases from J; junction bases left unmatched: 10. The CDR3 DNA sequence: TGTGCCAGCAGTTTACCCGGGACTAGTGTTTATCAGTACTTC. Translation gives CASSLPGTSVYQYF.

As DNA, the CDR3 is TGTGCCAGCAGCTTAGTACGGGGTCGGGACAAAGAGTACTTC. Translated, it gives CASSLVRGRDKEYF. This chain connects TRBV11-2 to TRBJ2-4; D possibly corresponds to TRBD1 (6 bases). The CDR3 loop spans 14 amino acids. Germline CDR1 reads SGHAT; CDR2 reads FQNNGV. Trimming left V 1 base short and J 14 bases short, with 18 bases between.

The rearrangement uses TRBV24-1 and TRBJ1-2, with D perhaps matching TRBD1 (5 bases). Trimming removed 0 bases at V and 5 bases at J, with 18 bases between. The CDR3 contains 17 residues. Germline V CDR1 and CDR2: KGHDR, SFDVKD. CDR3 coding DNA: TGTGCCACCAGTGATTTGCAGGTCGGGGCGGAGCATTATGGCTACACCTTC. It is translated as CATSDLQVGAEHYGYTF.

This clonotype was seen many times. The rearrangement joins TRBV20-1 to TRBJ2-7; D is unresolved. Germline V gene lookup returns CDR1 DFQATT and CDR2 SNEGSKA (reference sequence). CDR3 length: 11 amino acids. V was trimmed by 3 bases and J by 7 bases, leaving 10 bases between them. CDR3 region: CSASHLGEQYF. The CDR3 nucleotides are TGCAGTGCTAGCCATCTCGGAGAGCAGTACTTC.

This clonotype was detected only a few times. The CDR3, as DNA: TGTGCCAGCAGCCGGGGGGAAGGGTATGGCTACACCTTC. The encoded protein is CASSRGEGYGYTF. The chain is built from TRBV4-2 and TRBJ1-2, with D perhaps matching TRBD1 (5 bases). This CDR3 contains 13 residues. In germline, CDR1 is LGHNA, CDR2 YNFKEQ. With 4 bases removed from V and 5 bases from J, the gap between germline ends came to 11 bases.

The V gene is TRBV4-3, the J gene TRBJ1-1; D uncertain. From germline, CDR1 is LGHNA and CDR2 YSLEER. Trimming stripped 4 bases from V and 4 bases from J, with 13 bases between. This CDR3 comprises 14 residues. CDR3 in DNA: TGCGCCAGCAGCCGCCACCCTGCCGCCACTGAAGCTTTCTTT. This encodes CASSRHPAATEAFF.

This clonotype was counted a few times. This chain uses TRBV6-5 with TRBJ1-2; TRBD1 matches 7 bases. Losses at the gene ends were 1 base for V and 4 bases for J; bases not matched to a gene: 3. Germline CDR1 is MNHEY and CDR2 is SVGAGI. CDR3 length: 14 residues. For the CDR3, the DNA is TGTGCCAGCAGTTACTTAGGACAGGTCTATGGCTACACCTTC. Translation: CASSYLGQVYGYTF.

The V gene is TRBV7-6, the J gene TRBJ1-1, with D perhaps TRBD1 (5 bases). V was shortened by 3 bases and J by 3 bases, with 11 bases between the two germline ends. Per the germline V gene, CDR1 is SGHVS and CDR2 is FNYEAQ. There are 14 residues in the CDR3. The CDR3 loop reads CASSFGRGHTEAFF. CDR3 nucleotide sequence: TGTGCCAGCAGCTTCGGCCGGGGACACACTGAAGCTTTCTTT. The whole variable domain, remainder taken from reference TRBV7-6 and TRBJ1-1, is GAGVSQSPRYKVTKRGQDVALRCDPISGHVSLYWYRQALGQGPEFLTYFNYEAQQDKSGLPNDRFSAERPEGSISTLTIQRTEQRDSAMYRCASSFGRGHTEAFFGQGTRLTVV.

This clonotype was observed at least ten times. The chain links TRBV7-2 to TRBJ1-6; tentative D call: TRBD1 (5 bases). Trimming took 3 bases from V and 8 from J, leaving 17 bases between them. CDR3 length equals 16 residues. In germline, CDR1 is SGHTA, CDR2 FQGNSA. The CDR3 sequence is CASSLRLRGADSPLHF. The CDR3, as DNA: TGTGCCAGCAGCTTGCGACTTCGGGGCGCGGATTCACCCCTCCACTTT.

This clonotype was detected only a few times. The V and J genes are TRBV14 and TRBJ1-6; a possible D gene is TRBD1 (5 bases). V was cut by 0 bases and J by 10 bases, with 19 bases left in between. Germline loops: CDR1 SGHDN, CDR2 FVKESK. This CDR3 spans 17 amino acids. The CDR3 loop reads CASSQDPGGDGGSPLHF. CDR3 in DNA: TGTGCCAGCAGCCAAGACCCAGGTGGGGATGGGGGATCACCCCTCCACTTT. Complete variable domain (other parts from reference TRBV14 and TRBJ1-6): EAGVTQFPSHSVIEKGQTVTLRCDPISGHDNLYWYRRVMGKEIKFLLHFVKESKQDESGMPNNRFLAERTGGTYSTLKVQPAELEDSGVYFCASSQDPGGDGGSPLHFGNGTRLTVT.

This clonotype appeared many times. The rearrangement links TRBV6-2 or TRBV6-3 to TRBJ1-3; D may be TRBD1 (5 bases). The CDR3 has 15 residues. Germline V gene lookup returns CDR1 MNHEY and CDR2 SVGEGT. V lost 8 bases to trimming and J lost 0 bases, with 14 bases between them. Here the CDR3 reads CASGELGDSGNTIYF. DNA for the CDR3: TGTGCCAGCGGCGAGCTGGGGGACTCTGGAAACACCATATATTTT.

The chain employs TRBV14 and TRBJ2-7, with TRBD1 matching 8 bases. CDR1 is SGHDN and CDR2 is FVKESK in the germline V gene. The CDR3 totals 16 residues. Trimming took 4 bases from V and 1 from J; bases not matched to a gene: 9. The CDR3 reads CASSRGHRGLSYEQYF. For the CDR3, the DNA is TGTGCCAGCAGCCGGGGACACAGGGGGTTATCCTACGAGCAGTACTTC.

J is TRBJ2-4 and V is TRBV12-3 or TRBV12-4; D may be TRBD1 or TRBD2 (5 bases each). This CDR3 comprises 18 residues. The V and J ends lost 2 bases and 4 bases respectively, with 21 bases between them. The chain's CDR3 is CASSLNFGAGWLKNIQYF. CDR3 DNA: TGTGCCAGCAGTTTAAACTTCGGGGCAGGGTGGTTAAAAAACATTCAGTACTTC.

The rearrangement uses TRBV27 and TRBJ1-2; possibly TRBD1 for D (6 bases). From germline, CDR1 is MNHEY and CDR2 SMNVEV (reference sequence). V was trimmed by 10 bases and J by 4 bases, leaving 13 bases between them. The CDR3 extends over 12 amino acids. As DNA, the CDR3 is TGTGCCACCGGGGGGGGCGGCTATGGCTACACCTTC. This translates into CATGGGGYGYTF.

This clonotype was counted a few times. V usage is TRBV11-2 and J usage is TRBJ2-5, with D possibly being TRBD2 (7 bases). The germline CDR1 and CDR2 sequences are SGHAT and FQNNGV. This CDR3 is built from 19 residues. The V and J ends lost 4 bases and 1 base respectively, with 25 bases between them. CDR3 amino acids: CASSSTRGTRGRIQETQYF. CDR3 DNA: TGTGCCAGCAGCTCCACGCGGGGAACGCGGGGGCGAATCCAAGAGACCCAGTACTTC.